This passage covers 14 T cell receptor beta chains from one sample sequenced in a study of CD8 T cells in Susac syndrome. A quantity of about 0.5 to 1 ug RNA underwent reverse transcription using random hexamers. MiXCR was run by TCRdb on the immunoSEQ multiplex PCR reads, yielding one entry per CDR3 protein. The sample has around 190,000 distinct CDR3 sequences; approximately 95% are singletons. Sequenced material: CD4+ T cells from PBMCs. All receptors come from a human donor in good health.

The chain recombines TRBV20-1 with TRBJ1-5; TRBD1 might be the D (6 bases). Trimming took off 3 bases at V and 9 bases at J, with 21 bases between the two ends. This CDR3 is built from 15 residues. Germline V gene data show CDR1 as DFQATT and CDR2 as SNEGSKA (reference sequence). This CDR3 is CSASGDTSRGWPQHF. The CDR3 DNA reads TGCAGTGCTAGTGGGGACACATCTCGGGGATGGCCCCAGCATTTT.

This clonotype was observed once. CDR3 sequence: CASSSNRGTEAFF. CDR3 coding DNA: TGTGCCAGCAGCTCGAACAGGGGAACTGAAGCTTTCTTT. The V and J genes are TRBV3-1 and TRBJ1-1; 7 positions agree with TRBD1. The CDR3 is 13 residues long. Per germline, CDR1 LGHDT and CDR2 YNNKEL (reference sequence). With 5 bases clipped from V and 5 bases from J, the junction kept 5 bases outside the gene matches.

Here the CDR3 reads CSAQGGGTEAFF. CDR3 nucleotides: TGCAGCGCCCAAGGGGGAGGAACTGAAGCTTTCTTT. V usage is TRBV29-1 and J usage is TRBJ1-1; D possibly corresponds to TRBD1 (6 bases). Trimming shortened V by 7 bases and J by 5 bases, and 14 bases separated the two germline ends. The CDR3 runs 12 residues. Germline lookup yields CDR1 SQVTM and CDR2 ANQGSEA.

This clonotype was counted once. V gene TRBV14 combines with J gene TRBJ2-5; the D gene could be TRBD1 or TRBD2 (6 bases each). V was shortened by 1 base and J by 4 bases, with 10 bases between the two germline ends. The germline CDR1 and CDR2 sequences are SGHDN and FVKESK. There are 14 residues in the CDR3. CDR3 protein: CASSQGGASETQYF. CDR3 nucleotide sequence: TGTGCCAGCAGCCAAGGGGGGGCGTCAGAGACCCAGTACTTC.

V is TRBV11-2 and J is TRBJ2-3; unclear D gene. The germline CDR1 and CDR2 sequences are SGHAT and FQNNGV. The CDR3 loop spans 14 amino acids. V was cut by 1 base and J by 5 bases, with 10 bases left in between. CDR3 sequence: CASSLVRFIDTQYF. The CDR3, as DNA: TGTGCCAGCAGCTTAGTAAGGTTCATAGATACGCAGTATTTT. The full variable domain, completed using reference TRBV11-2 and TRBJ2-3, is EAGVAQSPRYKIIEKRQSVAFWCNPISGHATLYWYQQILGQGPKLLIQFQNNGVVDDSQLPKDRFSAERLKGVDSTLKIQPAKLEDSAVYLCASSLVRFIDTQYFGPGTRLTVL.

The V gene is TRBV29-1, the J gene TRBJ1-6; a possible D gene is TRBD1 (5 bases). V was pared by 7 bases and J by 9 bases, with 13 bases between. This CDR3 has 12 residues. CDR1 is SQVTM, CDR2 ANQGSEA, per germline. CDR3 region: CSARDPGSPLHF. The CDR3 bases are TGCAGCGCCCGGGACCCAGGTTCACCCCTCCACTTT. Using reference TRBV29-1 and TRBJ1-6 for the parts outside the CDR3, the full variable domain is SAVISQKPSRDICQRGTSLTIQCQVDSQVTMMFWYRQQPGQSLTLIATANQGSEATYESGFVIDKFPISRPNLTFSTLTVSNMSPEDSSIYLCSARDPGSPLHFGNGTRLTVT.

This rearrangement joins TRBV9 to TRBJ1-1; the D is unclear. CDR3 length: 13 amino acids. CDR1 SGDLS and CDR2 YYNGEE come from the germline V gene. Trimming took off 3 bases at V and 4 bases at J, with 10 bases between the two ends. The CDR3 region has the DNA TGTGCCAGCAGCGCCTCGGTCGGCACTGAAGCTTTCTTT. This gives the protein CASSASVGTEAFF.

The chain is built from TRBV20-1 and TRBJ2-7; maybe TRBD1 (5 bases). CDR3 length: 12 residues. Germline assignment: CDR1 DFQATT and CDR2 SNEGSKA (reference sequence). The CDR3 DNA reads TGCGGATTAAGCACAGGCTCCTACGAGCAGTACTTC. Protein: CGLSTGSYEQYF.

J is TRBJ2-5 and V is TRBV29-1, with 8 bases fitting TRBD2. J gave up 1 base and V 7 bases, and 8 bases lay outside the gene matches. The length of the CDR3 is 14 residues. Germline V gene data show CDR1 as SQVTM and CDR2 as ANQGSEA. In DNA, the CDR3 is TGCAGCGCCTCTGGCGGGGGGTTCCAAGAGACCCAGTACTTC. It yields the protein CSASGGGFQETQYF.

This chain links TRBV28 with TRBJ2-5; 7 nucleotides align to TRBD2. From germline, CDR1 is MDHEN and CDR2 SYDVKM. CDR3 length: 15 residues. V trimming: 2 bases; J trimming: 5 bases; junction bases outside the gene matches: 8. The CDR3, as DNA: TGTGCCAGCAGTTTACGGCTAGCGGAAGGGGAGACCCAGTACTTC. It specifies CASSLRLAEGETQYF.

CDR3 nucleotides: TGCAGCGTTGCCCCCGGGGGGGAGCAGTTCTTC. Translated: CSVAPGGEQFF. The J gene is TRBJ2-1, the V gene TRBV29-1; 7 bases agree with TRBD2. CDR3 length equals 11 residues. V dropped 4 bases and J dropped 10; count of bases not matched to a gene: 4. Germline lookup yields CDR1 SQVTM and CDR2 ANQGSEA.

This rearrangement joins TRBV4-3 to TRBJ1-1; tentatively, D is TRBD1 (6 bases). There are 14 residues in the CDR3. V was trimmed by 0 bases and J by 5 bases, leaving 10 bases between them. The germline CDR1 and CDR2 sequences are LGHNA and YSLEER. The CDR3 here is CASSQEQGGTEAFF. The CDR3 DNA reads TGCGCCAGCAGCCAAGAACAGGGAGGTACTGAAGCTTTCTTT.

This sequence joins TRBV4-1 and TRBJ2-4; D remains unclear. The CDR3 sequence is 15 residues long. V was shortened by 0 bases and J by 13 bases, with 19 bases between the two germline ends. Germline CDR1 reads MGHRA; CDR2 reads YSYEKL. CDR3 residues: CASSQDSVIRSPQYF. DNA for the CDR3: TGCGCCAGCAGCCAAGATTCGGTTATTCGGTCTCCGCAGTACTTC.

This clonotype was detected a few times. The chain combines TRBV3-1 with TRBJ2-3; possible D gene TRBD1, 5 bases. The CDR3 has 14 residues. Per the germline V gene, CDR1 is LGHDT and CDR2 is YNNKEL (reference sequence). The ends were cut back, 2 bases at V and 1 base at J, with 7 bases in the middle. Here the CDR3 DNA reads TGTGCCAGCAGCCAACAGGGTGGCACAGATACGCAGTATTTT. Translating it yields CASSQQGGTDTQYF.